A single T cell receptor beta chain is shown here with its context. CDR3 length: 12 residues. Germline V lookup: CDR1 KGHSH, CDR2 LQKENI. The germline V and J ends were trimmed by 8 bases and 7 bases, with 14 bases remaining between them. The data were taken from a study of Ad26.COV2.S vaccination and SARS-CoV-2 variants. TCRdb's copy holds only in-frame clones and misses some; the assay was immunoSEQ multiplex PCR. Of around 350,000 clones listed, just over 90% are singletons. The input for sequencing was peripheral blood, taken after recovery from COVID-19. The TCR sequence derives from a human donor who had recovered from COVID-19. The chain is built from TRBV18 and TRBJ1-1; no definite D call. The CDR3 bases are TGTGCCAGCACCGAGGCCGGGAATGAAGCTTTCTTT. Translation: CASTEAGNEAFF.